A single sample is the source of the 13 T cell receptor beta chains below, sequenced in a study of blood T cell repertoires in COVID-19. Data came from immunoSEQ multiplex PCR; TCRdb stores just in-frame clones and leaves some out. The sample holds about 94,000 clones, 80% seen once. The specimen sequenced was peripheral blood. Source of these receptors: a woman over 75 with acute or convalescent COVID-19.

The chain recombines TRBV5-1 with TRBJ1-4; no definite D call. Germline V gene sequence: CDR1 SGHRS, CDR2 YFSETQ. The CDR3 length is 12 residues. V was clipped by 3 bases and J by 7 bases, with 7 bases between them. The CDR3 bases are TGCGCCAGCAGCTCCCGGGGTGAAAAACTGTTTTTT. Its protein product is CASSSRGEKLFF.

This clone was seen just once. This chain joins TRBV27 and TRBJ1-1; 7 bases are a match to TRBD1. This CDR3 contains 15 residues. CDR1 MNHEY and CDR2 SMNVEV come from the germline V gene (reference sequence). V was clipped by 4 bases and J by 4 bases; unmatched bases: 9. The CDR3 region has the DNA TGTGCCAGCAGTTGGCTAGGGACAGTCAGCACTGAAGCTTTCTTT. It translates to CASSWLGTVSTEAFF.

V and J are TRBV7-9 and TRBJ1-6; 8 bases are shared with TRBD1. Germline V gene data show CDR1 as SEHNR and CDR2 as FQNEAQ (reference sequence). V shed 3 bases, J shed 4 bases, and the junction held 11 bases outside the gene matches. The CDR3 is 18 amino acids. The CDR3, as DNA: TGTGCCAGCAGCTTTCCCTCGACAGGGGTAGGATATAATTCACCCCTCCACTTT. Translated: CASSFPSTGVGYNSPLHF. Complete variable domain (other parts from reference TRBV7-9 and TRBJ1-6): DTGVSQNPRHKITKRGQNVTFRCDPISEHNRLYWYRQTLGQGPEFLTYFQNEAQLEKSRLLSDRFSAERPKGSFSTLEIQRTEQGDSAMYLCASSFPSTGVGYNSPLHFGNGTRLTVT.

CDR3 bases: TGTGCCAGCAGCCCCGGACTAGCGGGTTTGGGCGGGGAGCTGTTTTTT. It is translated as CASSPGLAGLGGELFF. This chain joins TRBV9 and TRBJ2-2, with 11 nucleotides matching TRBD2. The length of the CDR3 is 16 residues. Trimming cost V 4 bases and J 7 bases; bases outside gene matches: 9. Germline CDR1 is SGDLS and CDR2 is YYNGEE.

V is TRBV7-2 and J is TRBJ2-5, with D possibly being TRBD1 (6 bases). The CDR3 contains 14 residues. Trimming left V 4 bases short and J 0 bases short, with 9 bases between. The germline CDR1 and CDR2 sequences are SGHTA and FQGNSA. CDR3 loop: CASSSTGYQETQYF. CDR3 nucleotides: TGTGCCAGCAGCTCAACAGGGTACCAAGAGACCCAGTACTTC.

The chain carries TRBV10-3 and TRBJ2-3; 7 nucleotides agree with TRBD2. Germline V CDR1 and CDR2: ENHRY, SYGVKD. There are 16 residues in the CDR3. The V and J ends lost 4 bases and 3 bases, in that order; junction bases with no gene match: 10. For the CDR3, the DNA is TGTGCCATCAGTGCAAGTAGCGGGTTTGGGACAGATACGCAGTATTTT. Translating it yields CAISASSGFGTDTQYF.

The rearrangement joins TRBV12-3 or TRBV12-4 to TRBJ1-2, with 12 nucleotides matching TRBD1. Trimming cost V 6 bases and J 7 bases; bases outside gene matches: 3. The CDR3 consists of 13 residues. The DNA for the CDR3 is TGTGCCAGCAGACCGGGACAGGGGGCTGGCTACACCTTC. This encodes CASRPGQGAGYTF.

The count of this clone is one. The CDR3: CASSQGLAGGPQFF. CDR3 DNA: TGTGCCAGCAGCCAAGGTCTAGCGGGGGGGCCACAGTTCTTC. V gene TRBV3-1 (or the pseudogene TRBV3-2) combines with J gene TRBJ2-1; 12 nucleotides match TRBD2. The CDR3 is 14 residues long. Germline V gene data show CDR1 as LGHDT and CDR2 as YNNKEL (reference sequence). The V and J ends lost 1 base and 13 bases, in that order; junction bases with no gene match: 5.

The V gene is TRBV10-3, the J gene TRBJ2-5; 8 nucleotides align to TRBD2. The CDR3 totals 14 residues. Germline values: CDR1 ENHRY, CDR2 SYGVKD. The J segment lost 4 bases and the V segment lost 3 bases, leaving 4 bases of the junction unmatched. The CDR3 is CAISERGGGETQYF. CDR3 nucleotides: TGTGCCATCAGTGAACGGGGGGGTGGAGAGACCCAGTACTTC.

CDR3 loop: CASSLPSSYNSPLHF. The CDR3 DNA reads as TGTGCCAGCAGCTTACCCAGCTCCTATAATTCACCCCTCCACTTT. The rearrangement joins TRBV5-6 to TRBJ1-6; D is undetermined. The germline gives CDR1 SGHDT, CDR2 YYEEEE. The V end was cut by 2 bases, the J end by 0 bases, with 6 bases between. The CDR3 consists of 15 residues.

In nucleotides, the CDR3 is TGTGCCACCACTGGACAGGGGGTAAACACTGAAGCTTTCTTT. Encoded protein: CATTGQGVNTEAFF. This chain links TRBV10-3 with TRBJ1-1, with 10 bases matching TRBD1. CDR1 is ENHRY and CDR2 is SYGVKD in the germline V gene. The CDR3 covers 14 residues. With 10 bases clipped from V and 2 bases from J, the junction kept 7 bases outside the gene matches.

This chain joins TRBV19 and TRBJ2-2; 12 bases agree with TRBD2. The CDR3 runs 17 residues. The J segment lost 4 bases and the V segment lost 4 bases, leaving 7 bases of the junction unmatched. CDR1 LNHDA and CDR2 SQIVND come from the germline V gene (reference sequence). The CDR3 is CASSKPGLAGSTGELFF. CDR3 nucleotides: TGTGCCAGTAGTAAACCGGGACTAGCGGGCAGCACCGGGGAGCTGTTTTTT.

The chain employs TRBV3-1 (or the pseudogene TRBV3-2) and TRBJ1-1; TRBD1 matches 11 bases. The junction had 2 bases not matched to a gene; V was cut back by 1 base and J by 1 base. Germline V gene sequence: CDR1 LGHDT, CDR2 YNNKEL (reference sequence). This CDR3 is 16 amino acids long. Here the CDR3 DNA reads TGTGCCAGCAGCCAAGGGACAGGGGGCAGGAACACTGAAGCTTTCTTT. Amino acids: CASSQGTGGRNTEAFF.